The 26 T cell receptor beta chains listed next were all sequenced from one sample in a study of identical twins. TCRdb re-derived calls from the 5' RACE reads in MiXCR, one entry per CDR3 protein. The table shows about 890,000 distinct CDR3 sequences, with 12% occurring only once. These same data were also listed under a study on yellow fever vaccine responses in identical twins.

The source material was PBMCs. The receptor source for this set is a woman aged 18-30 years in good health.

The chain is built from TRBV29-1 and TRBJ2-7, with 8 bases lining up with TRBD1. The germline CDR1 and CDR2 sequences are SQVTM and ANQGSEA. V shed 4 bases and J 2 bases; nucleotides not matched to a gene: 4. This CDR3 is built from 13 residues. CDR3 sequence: CSVGGRGPYEQYF. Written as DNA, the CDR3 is TGCAGCGTTGGGGGCAGGGGGCCCTACGAGCAGTACTTC.

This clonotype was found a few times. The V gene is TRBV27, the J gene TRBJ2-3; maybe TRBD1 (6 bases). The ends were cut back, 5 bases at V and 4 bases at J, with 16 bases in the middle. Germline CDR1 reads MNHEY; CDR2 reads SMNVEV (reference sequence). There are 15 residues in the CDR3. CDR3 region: CASSLRDEGADTQYF. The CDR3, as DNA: TGTGCCAGCAGTCTCCGGGACGAGGGGGCAGATACGCAGTATTTT.

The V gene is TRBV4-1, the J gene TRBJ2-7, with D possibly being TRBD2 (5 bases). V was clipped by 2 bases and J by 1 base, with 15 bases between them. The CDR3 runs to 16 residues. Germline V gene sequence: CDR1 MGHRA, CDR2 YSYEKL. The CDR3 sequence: CASSQLLTGRSYEQYF. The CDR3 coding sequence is TGCGCCAGCAGCCAACTGTTGACGGGAAGATCCTACGAGCAGTACTTC.

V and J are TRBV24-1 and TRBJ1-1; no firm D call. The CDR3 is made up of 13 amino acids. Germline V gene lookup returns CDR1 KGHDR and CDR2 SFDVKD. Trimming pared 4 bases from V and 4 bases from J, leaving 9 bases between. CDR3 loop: CATSDNAGTEAFF. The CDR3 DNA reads TGTGCCACCAGTGACAACGCGGGCACTGAAGCTTTCTTT.

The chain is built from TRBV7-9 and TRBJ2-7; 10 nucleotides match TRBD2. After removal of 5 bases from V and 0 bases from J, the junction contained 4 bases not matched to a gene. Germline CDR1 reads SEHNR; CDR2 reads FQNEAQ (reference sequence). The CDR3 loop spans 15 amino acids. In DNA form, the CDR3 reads TGTGCCAGCAGCGAGCGGGAGGGCCCCTCCTACGAGCAGTACTTC. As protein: CASSEREGPSYEQYF.

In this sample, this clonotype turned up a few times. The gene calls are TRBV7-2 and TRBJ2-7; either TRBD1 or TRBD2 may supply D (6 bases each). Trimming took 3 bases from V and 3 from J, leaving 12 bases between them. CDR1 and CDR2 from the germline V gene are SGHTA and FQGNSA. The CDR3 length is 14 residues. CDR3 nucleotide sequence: TGTGCCAGCAGCTTGGGGGGCCACGACTACGAGCAGTACGTC. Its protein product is CASSLGGHDYEQYV.

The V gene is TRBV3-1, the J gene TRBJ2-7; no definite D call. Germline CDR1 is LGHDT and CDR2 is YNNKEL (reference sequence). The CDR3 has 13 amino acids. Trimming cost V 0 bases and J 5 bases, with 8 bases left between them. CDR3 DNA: TGTGCCAGCAGCCAAGATCAAGGGAACGAGCAGTACTTC. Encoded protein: CASSQDQGNEQYF.

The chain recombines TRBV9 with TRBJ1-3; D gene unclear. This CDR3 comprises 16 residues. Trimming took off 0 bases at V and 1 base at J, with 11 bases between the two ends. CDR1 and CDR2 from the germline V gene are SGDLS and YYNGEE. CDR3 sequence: CASSVATAMSGNTIYF. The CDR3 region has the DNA TGTGCCAGCAGCGTAGCAACCGCGATGTCTGGAAACACCATATATTTT.

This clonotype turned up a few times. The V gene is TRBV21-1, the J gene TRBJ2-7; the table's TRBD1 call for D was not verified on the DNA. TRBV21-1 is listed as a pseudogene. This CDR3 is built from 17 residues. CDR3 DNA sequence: TGTGCCAGCAGCAAAGGTAAAGGAGCAGGGTCCTCCTACGAGCAGTACTTC. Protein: CASSKGKGAGSSYEQYF.

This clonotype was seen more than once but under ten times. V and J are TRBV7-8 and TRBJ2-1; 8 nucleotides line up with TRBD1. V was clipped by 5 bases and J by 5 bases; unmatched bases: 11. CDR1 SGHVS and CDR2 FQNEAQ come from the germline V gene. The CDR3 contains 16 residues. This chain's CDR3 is CASSPEGRTGHNEQFF. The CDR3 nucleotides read TGTGCCAGCAGCCCCGAAGGCCGGACAGGGCACAATGAGCAGTTCTTC.

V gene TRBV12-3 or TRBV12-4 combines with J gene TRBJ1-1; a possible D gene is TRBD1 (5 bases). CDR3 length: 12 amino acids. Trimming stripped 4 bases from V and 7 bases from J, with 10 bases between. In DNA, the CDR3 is TGTGCCAGCAGTTGGTCAGGGAATGAAGCTTTCTTT. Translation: CASSWSGNEAFF.

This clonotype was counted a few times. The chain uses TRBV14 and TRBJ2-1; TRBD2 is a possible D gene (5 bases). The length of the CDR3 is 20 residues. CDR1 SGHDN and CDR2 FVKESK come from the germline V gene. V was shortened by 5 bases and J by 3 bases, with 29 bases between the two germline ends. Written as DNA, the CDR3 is TGTGCCAGCAGCGGACGCAGGATCGCGGGCGTGGGATCGTTCTACAATGAGCAGTTCTTC. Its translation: CASSGRRIAGVGSFYNEQFF.

CDR3 sequence (DNA): TGCAGTGCTAGAGACAAGGCGACCCGGGGACCGTACCAAGAGACCCAGTACTTC. Amino acid sequence: CSARDKATRGPYQETQYF. The V call is TRBV20-1, the J call TRBJ2-5; either TRBD1 or TRBD2 may supply D (5 bases each). The CDR3 totals 18 residues. Germline CDR1 and CDR2: DFQATT and SNEGSKA (reference sequence). Trimming took off 0 bases at V and 0 bases at J, with 20 bases between the two ends.

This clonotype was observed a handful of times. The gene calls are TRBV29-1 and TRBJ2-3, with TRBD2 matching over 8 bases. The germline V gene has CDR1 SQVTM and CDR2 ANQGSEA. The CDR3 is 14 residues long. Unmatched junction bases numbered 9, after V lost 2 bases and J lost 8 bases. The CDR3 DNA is TGCAGCGTTGAAAACCGGGGGGGGCAAAGTACGCAGTATTTT. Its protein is CSVENRGGQSTQYF.

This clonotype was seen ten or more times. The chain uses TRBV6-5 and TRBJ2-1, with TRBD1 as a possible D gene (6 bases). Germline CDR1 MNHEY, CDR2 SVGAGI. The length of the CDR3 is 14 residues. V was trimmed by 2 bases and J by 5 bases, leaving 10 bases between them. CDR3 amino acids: CASSYPGQNNEQFF. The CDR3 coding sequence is TGTGCCAGCAGTTACCCCGGACAGAACAATGAGCAGTTCTTC.

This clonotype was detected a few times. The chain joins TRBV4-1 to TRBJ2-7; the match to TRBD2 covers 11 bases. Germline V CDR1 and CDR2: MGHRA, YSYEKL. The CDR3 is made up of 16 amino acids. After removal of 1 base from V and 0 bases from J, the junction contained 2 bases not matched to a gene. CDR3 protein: CASSQGGTSGSYEQYV. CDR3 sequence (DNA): TGCGCCAGCAGCCAAGGGGGGACTAGCGGCTCCTACGAGCAGTACGTC.

The CDR3 bases are TGTGCCAGCAGTTTCGGGGGGAGGGCCGGCGAGCAGTACTTC. This translates into CASSFGGRAGEQYF. This rearrangement joins TRBV12-3 or TRBV12-4 to TRBJ2-7; TRBD2 matches 7 bases. This CDR3 is built from 14 residues. J lost 6 bases, V lost 3 bases, and 8 bases had no gene match.

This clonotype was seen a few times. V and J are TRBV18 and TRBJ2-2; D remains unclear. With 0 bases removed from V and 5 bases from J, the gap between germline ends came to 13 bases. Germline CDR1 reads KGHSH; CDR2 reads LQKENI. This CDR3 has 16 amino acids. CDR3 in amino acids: CASSPPGLTATGELFF. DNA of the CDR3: TGTGCCAGCTCACCACCTGGGCTAACCGCTACCGGGGAGCTGTTTTTT. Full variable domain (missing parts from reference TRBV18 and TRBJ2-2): NAGVMQNPRHLVRRRGQEARLRCSPMKGHSHVYWYRQLPEEGLKFMVYLQKENIIDESGMPKERFSAEFPKEGPSILRIQQVVRGDSAAYFCASSPPGLTATGELFFGEGSRLTVL.

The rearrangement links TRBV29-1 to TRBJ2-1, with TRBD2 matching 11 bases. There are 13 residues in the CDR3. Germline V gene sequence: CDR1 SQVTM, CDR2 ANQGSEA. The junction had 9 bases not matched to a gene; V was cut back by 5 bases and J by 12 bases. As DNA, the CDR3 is TGCAGCGTTTTCTCCTCTAGCGGGGGGAGGCAGTTCTTC. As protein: CSVFSSSGGRQFF.

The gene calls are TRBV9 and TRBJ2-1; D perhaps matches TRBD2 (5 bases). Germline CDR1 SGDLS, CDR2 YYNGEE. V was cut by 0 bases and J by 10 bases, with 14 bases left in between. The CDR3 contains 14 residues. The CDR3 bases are TGTGCCAGCAGCGTAGGAGGGCTAGCCGGCGAGCAGTTCTTC. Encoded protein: CASSVGGLAGEQFF. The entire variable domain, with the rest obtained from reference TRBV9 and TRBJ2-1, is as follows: DSGVTQTPKHLITATGQRVTLRCSPRSGDLSVYWYQQSLDQGLQFLIQYYNGEERAKGNILERFSAQQFPDLHSELNLSSLELGDSALYFCASSVGGLAGEQFFGPGTRLTVL.

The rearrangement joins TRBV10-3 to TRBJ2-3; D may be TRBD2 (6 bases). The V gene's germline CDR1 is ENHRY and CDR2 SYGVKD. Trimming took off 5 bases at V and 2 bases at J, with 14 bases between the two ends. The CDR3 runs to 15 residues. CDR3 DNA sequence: TGTGCCATCAGTTTAGGGCGGGACCACACAGATACGCAGTATTTT. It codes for CAISLGRDHTDTQYF.

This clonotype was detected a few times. CDR3 sequence reads: CASSLFSSGRALGQYF. CDR3 nucleotides: TGTGCCAGCAGTTTATTTAGTAGCGGGAGGGCTCTGGGCCAGTACTTC. The rearrangement links TRBV28 to TRBJ2-5; 11 positions agree with TRBD2. The CDR3 totals 16 residues. CDR1 is MDHEN, CDR2 SYDVKM, per germline. V lost 1 base to trimming and J lost 10 bases; unmatched junction nucleotides: 11.

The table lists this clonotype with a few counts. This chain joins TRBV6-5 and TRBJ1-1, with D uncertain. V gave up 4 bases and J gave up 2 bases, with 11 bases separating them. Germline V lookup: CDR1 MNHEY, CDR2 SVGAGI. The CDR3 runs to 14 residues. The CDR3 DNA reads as TGTGCCAGCAGTTCCCTGTGGACCAACACTGAAGCTTTCTTT. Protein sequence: CASSSLWTNTEAFF.

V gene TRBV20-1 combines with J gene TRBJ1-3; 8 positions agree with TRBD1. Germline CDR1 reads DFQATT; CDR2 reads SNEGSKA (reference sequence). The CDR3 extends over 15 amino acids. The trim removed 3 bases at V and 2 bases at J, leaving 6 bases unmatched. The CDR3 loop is CSARTGVSAGNTIYF. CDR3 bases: TGCAGTGCTAGGACAGGGGTTTCTGCTGGAAACACCATATATTTT.

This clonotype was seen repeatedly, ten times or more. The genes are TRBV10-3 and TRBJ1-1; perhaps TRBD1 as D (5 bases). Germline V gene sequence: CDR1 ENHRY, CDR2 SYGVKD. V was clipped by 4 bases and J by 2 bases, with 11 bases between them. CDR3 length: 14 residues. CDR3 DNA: TGTGCCATCAGTGTGGGGGAGGTAAACACTGAAGCTTTCTTT. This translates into CAISVGEVNTEAFF.

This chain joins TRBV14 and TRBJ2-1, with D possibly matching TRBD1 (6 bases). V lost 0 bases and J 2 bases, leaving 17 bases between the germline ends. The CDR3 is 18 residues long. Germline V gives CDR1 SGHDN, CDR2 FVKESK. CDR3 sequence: CASSQDRWGRYTYNEQFF. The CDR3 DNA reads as TGTGCCAGCAGCCAAGATAGGTGGGGGCGCTATACCTACAATGAGCAGTTCTTC.